This T cell receptor beta chain was found in a study of blood T cell repertoires in COVID-19. Study-wide background: COVID-19 samples, acute and convalescent, were from the United States, Italy and Spain. The cDNA or gDNA used as material had been derived from T cells, B-cell-depleted T cells, or PBMCs.

Authors' processing steps: The assay estimated nucleated cells by amplifying reference gene primers. Assay used: immunoSEQ multiplex PCR; TCRdb lists only in-frame clones, some missing. Clone size and V and J calls were adopted from that table, with D and trimming inferred from the DNA. Of roughly 200,000 clones in the sample, around 81% were seen once. CDR1 is SGHTA, CDR2 FQGNSA, per germline. The length of the CDR3 is 15 residues. V shed 5 bases, J shed 6 bases, and the junction held 11 bases outside the gene matches. This sequence was found in a woman aged 70-85 years with acute or convalescent COVID-19. The chain has TRBV7-2 and TRBJ2-5; 8 nucleotides line up with TRBD2. The sample consisted of peripheral blood. This CDR3 is CASSQESGSGKTQYF. The DNA of the CDR3 is TGTGCCAGCAGCCAGGAGAGCGGGAGTGGAAAGACCCAGTACTTC. Using reference TRBV7-2 and TRBJ2-5 for the parts outside the CDR3, the full variable domain is GAGVSQSPSNKVTEKGKDVELRCDPISGHTALYWYRQSLGQGLEFLIYFQGNSAPDKSGLPSDRFSAERTGGSVSTLTIQRTQQEDSAVYLCASSQESGSGKTQYFGPGTRLLVL.